Shown below are 26 T cell receptor beta chains from a single sample sequenced in a study of T cell responses to AZD1222 COVID-19 vaccine. Using immunoSEQ multiplex PCR, the repertoire was profiled, and TCRdb retains in-frame clones only, with some absent. The profile shows fewer than 200,000 clones, more than 70% of them singletons. The input for sequencing was peripheral blood, taken 28 days after the second AZD1222 dose. The receptor set was obtained from an adult who received the AZD1222 COVID-19 vaccine.

This chain connects TRBV10-3 to TRBJ2-1; 10 bases line up with TRBD2. V lost 3 bases and J lost 6; bases outside the gene matches: 8. From germline, CDR1 is ENHRY and CDR2 SYGVKD. This CDR3 is built from 16 residues. CDR3 residues: CAISDFTSGKGNEQFF. The CDR3 DNA reads as TGTGCCATCAGTGACTTCACTAGCGGGAAAGGCAATGAGCAGTTCTTC.

This chain connects TRBV5-4 to TRBJ1-6; 9 nucleotides line up with TRBD1. V was pared by 4 bases and J by 5 bases, with 7 bases of the junction left unmatched. The CDR3 covers 16 residues. Germline CDR1 SGHNT, CDR2 YYREEE (reference sequence). The CDR3 here is CASSPGQGSNNSPLHF. CDR3 sequence (DNA): TGTGCCAGCAGCCCGGGACAGGGTAGCAATAATTCACCCCTCCACTTT.

The chain employs TRBV6-5 and TRBJ1-2; a weak D match, TRBD1 (6 bases). With 6 bases removed from V and 1 base from J, the gap between germline ends came to 12 bases. This CDR3 has 14 residues. Germline V gene data show CDR1 as MNHEY and CDR2 as SVGAGI. The DNA for the CDR3 is TGTGCCAGCAGAGCTAGGGGGGATAACTATGGCTACACCTTC. This codes for CASRARGDNYGYTF.

The chain has TRBV28 and TRBJ2-7; D unclear. The CDR3 runs 13 residues. Trimming cost V 6 bases and J 0 bases, with 9 bases left between them. The germline CDR1 and CDR2 sequences are MDHEN and SYDVKM. The CDR3 coding sequence is TGTGCCAGCAGAGGGTCGGACTCCTACGAGCAGTACTTC. Its protein is CASRGSDSYEQYF. The variable domain in full, completed from reference TRBV28 and TRBJ2-7, reads DVKVTQSSRYLVKRTGEKVFLECVQDMDHENMFWYRQDPGLGLRLIYFSYDVKMKEKGDIPEGYSVSREKKERFSLILESASTNQTSMYLCASRGSDSYEQYFGPGTRLTVT.

The chain recombines TRBV6-6 with TRBJ2-7; D not resolved. V gave up 0 bases and J gave up 0 bases, with 12 bases separating them. CDR3 length equals 16 residues. Germline V gene data show CDR1 as MNHNY and CDR2 as SVGAGI (reference sequence). In DNA form, the CDR3 reads TGTGCCAGCAGTTACTCGAAAAGGACCGCCTCCTACGAGCAGTACTTC. Translated: CASSYSKRTASYEQYF.

This clone was found once. The gene calls are TRBV7-3 and TRBJ2-1; the D is unclear. CDR1 is SGHTA and CDR2 is FQGTGA in the germline V gene. The V end lost 5 bases, the J end lost 5 bases, and 7 bases lay between the germline ends. CDR3 length equals 12 residues. CDR3 DNA sequence: TGTGCCAGCAGCCCCGCGGACAATGAGCAGTTCTTC. Protein: CASSPADNEQFF.

In this sample, this clone turned up a few times. The chain combines TRBV28 with TRBJ2-7, with D perhaps being TRBD1 or TRBD2 (5 bases each). The V and J ends lost 5 bases and 0 bases respectively, with 11 bases between them. From germline, CDR1 is MDHEN and CDR2 SYDVKM. There are 14 residues in the CDR3. The CDR3 region has the DNA TGTGCCAGCAGTCAAACTAGGGGCTCCTACGAGCAGTACTTC. Protein: CASSQTRGSYEQYF. Based on the CDR3 plus reference TRBV28 and TRBJ2-7, the full variable domain is DVKVTQSSRYLVKRTGEKVFLECVQDMDHENMFWYRQDPGLGLRLIYFSYDVKMKEKGDIPEGYSVSREKKERFSLILESASTNQTSMYLCASSQTRGSYEQYFGPGTRLTVT.

The V gene is TRBV3-1 (or the pseudogene TRBV3-2), the J gene TRBJ2-5, with 9 nucleotides matching TRBD2. V trimming: 4 bases; J trimming: 4 bases; junction bases outside the gene matches: 13. The CDR3 is made up of 17 amino acids. Germline CDR1 and CDR2: LGHDT and YNNKEL (reference sequence). The CDR3 DNA reads TGTGCCAGCAGCCCCCCGTACCGAGCGGGAGGACGAGAGACCCAGTACTTC. Its translation: CASSPPYRAGGRETQYF.

The chain couples TRBV7-9 to TRBJ2-7; D not certain. Trimming took off 6 bases at V and 9 bases at J, with 18 bases between the two ends. This CDR3 has 13 amino acids. CDR1 is SEHNR and CDR2 is FQNEAQ in the germline V gene (reference sequence). The CDR3 loop is CASSSGPYVGQYF. In DNA, the CDR3 is TGTGCCAGCAGTTCTGGTCCCTACGTCGGGCAGTACTTC. Full variable domain (missing parts from reference TRBV7-9 and TRBJ2-7): DTGVSQNPRHKITKRGQNVTFRCDPISEHNRLYWYRQTLGQGPEFLTYFQNEAQLEKSRLLSDRFSAERPKGSFSTLEIQRTEQGDSAMYLCASSSGPYVGQYFGPGTRLTVT.

The chain links TRBV30 to TRBJ2-1, with 8 nucleotides matching TRBD1. Germline CDR1 is GTSNPN and CDR2 is SVGIG (reference sequence). This CDR3 contains 14 residues. The J segment lost 4 bases and the V segment lost 0 bases, leaving 2 bases of the junction unmatched. The CDR3 DNA is TGTGCCTGGAGTGTCCGGGACAGGTACAATGAGCAGTTCTTC. Protein product: CAWSVRDRYNEQFF.

V and J are TRBV6-5 and TRBJ1-3; a possible D gene is TRBD1 (5 bases). In germline, CDR1 is MNHEY, CDR2 SVGAGI. Trimming pared 7 bases from V and 9 bases from J, leaving 13 bases between. The CDR3 extends over 12 amino acids. The CDR3, as DNA: TGTGCCAGCACCACTCCAAGGGGCACCATATATTTT. Its protein product is CASTTPRGTIYF.

This chain connects TRBV4-3 to TRBJ2-1; no reliable D call. This CDR3 comprises 13 residues. CDR1 and CDR2 (germline): LGHNA, YSLEER. Trimming took 0 bases from V and 9 from J, leaving 9 bases between them. The CDR3 loop is CASSQEEHSEQFF. The CDR3 nucleotides are TGCGCCAGCAGCCAAGAGGAACACAGTGAGCAGTTCTTC.

This chain uses TRBV4-3 with TRBJ1-2; D call uncertain. This CDR3 has 16 amino acids. In germline, CDR1 is LGHNA, CDR2 YSLEER. V was shortened by 0 bases and J by 7 bases, with 18 bases between the two germline ends. This CDR3 is CASSQDRAAVLIGYTF. The CDR3 coding sequence is TGCGCCAGCAGCCAAGATAGAGCGGCAGTCCTTATTGGCTACACCTTC.

A single count supports this clone. The V and J genes are TRBV6-6 and TRBJ1-6; D remains unclear. The V gene's germline CDR1 is MNHNY and CDR2 SVGAGI (reference sequence). The CDR3 is made up of 15 amino acids. The ends were cut back, 8 bases at V and 6 bases at J, with 17 bases in the middle. CDR3: CASSQRLGANSPLHF. The CDR3 DNA follows: TGTGCCAGCTCTCAACGTCTGGGCGCTAATTCACCCCTCCACTTT.

The CDR3 DNA reads as TGTGCCAGCTCACCTCTCGGGACAGGGGAAACCGGGGAGCTGTTTTTT. Translated, it gives CASSPLGTGETGELFF. The chain uses TRBV18 and TRBJ2-2, with TRBD1 matching 10 bases. The CDR3 contains 16 residues. Losses at the gene ends were 3 bases for V and 5 bases for J; bases not matched to a gene: 6. From germline, CDR1 is KGHSH and CDR2 LQKENI.

The V gene is TRBV28, the J gene TRBJ1-3, with D maybe TRBD1 (5 bases). The V gene's germline CDR1 is MDHEN and CDR2 SYDVKM. This CDR3 spans 14 amino acids. V was cut by 1 base and J by 1 base, with 5 bases left in between. CDR3 region: CASSLSGSGNTIYF. The CDR3 coding sequence is TGTGCCAGCAGTTTATCAGGGTCTGGAAACACCATATATTTT.

The chain has TRBV7-9 and TRBJ2-1, with 9 nucleotides matching TRBD1. The CDR3 is 16 residues long. From germline, CDR1 is SEHNR and CDR2 FQNEAQ (reference sequence). The junction had 8 bases not matched to a gene; V was cut back by 2 bases and J by 6 bases. The DNA for the CDR3 is TGTGCCAGCAGCTTATGGGTGGGACAGGGTTTCAATGAGCAGTTCTTC. It is translated as CASSLWVGQGFNEQFF.

This chain connects TRBV5-4 to TRBJ2-3; D unclear. The CDR3 totals 15 residues. Trimming stripped 1 base from V and 2 bases from J, with 11 bases between. From germline, CDR1 is SGHNT and CDR2 YYREEE (reference sequence). CDR3 bases: TGTGCCAGCAGCTTGAGAAGGGCCTCCACAGATACGCAGTATTTT. Translation: CASSLRRASTDTQYF.

The rearrangement links TRBV7-9 to TRBJ1-1, with unresolved D. Germline CDR1 SEHNR, CDR2 FQNEAQ (reference sequence). The CDR3 sequence is 17 residues long. V shed 1 base and J shed 3 bases, with 18 bases lying between them. The CDR3 here is CASSLVLTKKVDTEAFF. In DNA, the CDR3 is TGTGCCAGCAGCTTAGTATTGACGAAGAAGGTGGACACTGAAGCTTTCTTT. Using reference TRBV7-9 and TRBJ1-1 for the parts outside the CDR3, the full variable domain is DTGVSQNPRHKITKRGQNVTFRCDPISEHNRLYWYRQTLGQGPEFLTYFQNEAQLEKSRLLSDRFSAERPKGSFSTLEIQRTEQGDSAMYLCASSLVLTKKVDTEAFFGQGTRLTVV.

This chain connects TRBV19 to TRBJ2-7; the D is unclear. CDR1 is LNHDA, CDR2 SQIVND, per germline (reference sequence). This CDR3 has 13 amino acids. V was trimmed by 6 bases and J by 1 base, leaving 10 bases between them. The CDR3 DNA is TGTGCCAGTAGCTGGTTGGGATCCTACGAGCAGTACTTC. Translation: CASSWLGSYEQYF.

This chain uses TRBV28 with TRBJ1-5; 8 bases line up with TRBD1. The germline gives CDR1 MDHEN, CDR2 SYDVKM. The V gene end was trimmed by 11 bases and the J gene end by 6 bases; junction bases not matched to a gene: 12. The CDR3 is 14 amino acids. CDR3 bases: TGTGCCGAACGACCAGGGGGCGGAGGTCAGCCCCAGCATTTT. Its translation: CAERPGGGGQPQHF.

V is TRBV15 and J is TRBJ2-1; D unclear. V lost 0 bases, J lost 7 bases, and 7 bases lay in between. Germline V gene data show CDR1 as LNHNV and CDR2 as YYDKDF (reference sequence). The CDR3 is made up of 13 amino acids. The DNA for the CDR3 is TGTGCCACCAGCAGAGATCAGGCAAATGAGCAGTTCTTC. Protein: CATSRDQANEQFF. Variable domain in full (rest from reference TRBV15 and TRBJ2-1): DAMVIQNPRYQVTQFGKPVTLSCSQTLNHNVMYWYQQKSSQAPKLLFHYYDKDFNNEADTPDNFQSRRPNTSFCFLDIRSPGLGDTAMYLCATSRDQANEQFFGPGTRLTVL.

This clone occurred once. The chain has TRBV7-9 and TRBJ2-3; D is perhaps TRBD1 (5 bases). V was pared by 4 bases and J by 2 bases, with 10 bases between. CDR1 and CDR2 (germline): SEHNR, FQNEAQ (reference sequence). The CDR3 loop spans 14 amino acids. The CDR3 spells CASSSQGATDTQYF. The CDR3 coding sequence is TGTGCCAGCAGCTCCCAAGGGGCCACAGATACGCAGTATTTT.

V gene TRBV19 combines with J gene TRBJ1-1; D not certain. The V and J ends lost 5 bases and 2 bases respectively, with 9 bases between them. This CDR3 is 13 amino acids long. Per germline, CDR1 LNHDA and CDR2 SQIVND (reference sequence). The CDR3 DNA is TGTGCCAGTAGTTCGTCGGCCAACACTGAAGCTTTCTTT. Its translation: CASSSSANTEAFF.

The chain employs TRBV9 and TRBJ1-3, with no clear D. The length of the CDR3 is 14 residues. The germline V gene has CDR1 SGDLS and CDR2 YYNGEE. Trimming took 7 bases from V and 1 from J, leaving 12 bases between them. CDR3 bases: TGTGCCAGCGGAGGGAGGGAGTCTGGAAACACCATATATTTT. This codes for CASGGRESGNTIYF.

This clone was picked up a small number of times. Germline and junction disagree at one end, which may indicate a read error. The CDR3 nucleotides are TGTGCCAGCAGCCCCCGGACTAGCGGGAGTCGGGTCTTC. Translated, it gives CASSPRTSGSRVF. V gene TRBV14 combines with J gene TRBJ2-1, with 13 bases lining up with TRBD2. CDR1 and CDR2 from the germline V gene are SGHDN and FVKESK. This CDR3 spans 13 amino acids. The complete variable domain, with remaining parts taken from reference TRBV14 and TRBJ2-1, reads EAGVTQFPSHSVIEKGQTVTLRCDPISGHDNLYWYRRVMGKEIKFLLHFVKESKQDESGMPNNRFLAERTGGTYSTLKVQPAELEDSGVYFCASSPRTSGSRVFGPGTRLTVL.